The clone carrying this T cell receptor (beta chain) was seen only once. The data derive from a study of shared clonotypes between healthy human individuals. The input for sorted-subset replicate PCRs was roughly 180 ng DNA, 30,000 or so T cell genomes. The method was immunoSEQ multiplex PCR; TCRdb's version includes in-frame clones alone and lacks a portion of them. The sample lists about 2.3 million clones, about 92% occurring once. The TCR sequence derives from a man aged 18-30 years in good health. Some clones in this sample may be carry-over from other donors' samples. The sample was naive CD4+ T cells from PBMCs. As for subset: CD45RA+ positively selected.

CDR3 nucleotides: TGTGCCAGCAGGGCGGGGGGACTAGCGGGAACAGATACGCAGTATTTT. This gives the protein CASRAGGLAGTDTQYF. The rearrangement links TRBV6-6 to TRBJ2-3; 13 bases agree with TRBD2. CDR1 MNHNY and CDR2 SVGAGI come from the germline V gene (reference sequence). The CDR3 has 16 residues. With 6 bases clipped from V and 3 bases from J, the junction kept 6 bases outside the gene matches.